This T cell receptor (beta chain) was captured in a study of CD8+ T cells in alopecia areata. CDR3 length: 13 residues. Germline loops: CDR1 MNHNS, CDR2 SASEGT. V lost 4 bases and J 5 bases, leaving 11 bases between the germline ends. The sample's treatment: oral pan-JAK inhibitor, 5-10 mg twice daily. After isolation, RNA underwent reverse transcription to generate cDNA as the sequencing template. The repertoire was sequenced with immunoSEQ multiplex PCR; TCRdb's copy has only in-frame clones and lacks some. The sample comprises approximately 150,000 clones, around 86% of which are singletons, and under 15% rests with the top ten.

This TCR derives from a human donor with alopecia areata. Sequences were derived from CD8+ T cells sorted from blood, sampled at week 4, from a patient treated with tofacitinib. V is TRBV6-1 and J is TRBJ2-5; D gene unclear. CDR3 nucleotides: TGTGCCAGCAGTGGTACAACCAAGGAGACCCAGTACTTC. Amino acids: CASSGTTKETQYF.